The entry below gives a single T cell receptor beta chain sequence along with its context. As yet, its antigen is unknown. This sample is part of a study of Ad26.COV2.S vaccination and SARS-CoV-2 variants. The overall study: A COV1001 Ad26.COV2.S trial-arm participant provided the sample. Study outcomes and limitations: The placebo group had lower spike-specific TCR breadth than the vaccine recipients did. Breadth measured for non-spike TCRs was similar across vaccine and placebo recipients.

CDR1 is LNHDA, CDR2 SQIVND, per germline (reference sequence). Trimming removed 3 bases at V and 1 base at J, with 11 bases between. The CDR3 is 15 residues long. Assay used: immunoSEQ multiplex PCR; TCRdb lists only in-frame clones, some missing. The sample has over 400,000 clones; roughly 90% are singletons. Specified treatment: 15 to 20 received Ad26.COV2.S at low or high dose, single or two shots; five or six received placebo; per-sample allocation not given. Repertoires come from day 63 after the first vaccine or placebo injection. The TCR sequence derives from a person aged 18-65 years who received the Ad26.COV2.S COVID-19 vaccine or a placebo. The chain has TRBV19 and TRBJ2-3; TRBD2 might be the D (6 bases). This specimen consisted of peripheral blood, obtained in a trial of Ad26.COV2.S vaccine versus placebo. The CDR3 DNA follows: TGTGCCAGTAGTATCGGGAGCTGGCGCACAGATACGCAGTATTTT. Translated: CASSIGSWRTDTQYF.